These T cell receptor beta chains were read from a single sample in a study of shared clonotypes between healthy human individuals. Sequencing was performed with immunoSEQ multiplex PCR; in TCRdb, only in-frame clones are kept and a portion is missing. The sample lists around 700,000 clones; under 80% were seen once. Material for sequencing was memory CD4+ T cells sorted from blood. Receptors were obtained from a woman younger than 45 in good health. CDR3s include the opening cysteine and the closing phenylalanine or tryptophan. The D gene is left open where the match is weak. Size tells how often a clone was seen (once, few, many) or the class of an expanded clone, and some rows leave it out.

15 TRBJ1-2 . . TRBV5-6 CASSSPRQGAYGYTF TGTGCCAGCAGCTCACCCCGGCAGGGAGCCTATGGCTACACCTTC
12 TRBJ2-1 . few TRBV6-5 CASRSPATEQFF TGTGCCAGCAGATCTCCCGCCACTGAGCAGTTCTTC
14 TRBJ1-2 . . TRBV28 CASRIGGRHYGYTF TGTGCCAGCAGAATCGGGGGGCGGCACTATGGCTACACCTTC
13 TRBJ2-5 . . TRBV7-2 CASSPGRRETQYF TGTGCCAGCAGCCCAGGGCGTAGGGAGACCCAGTACTTC
13 TRBJ1-5 . few TRBV7-2 CASSSGVNQPQHF TGTGCCAGCAGCTCGGGGGTAAATCAGCCCCAGCATTTT
11 TRBJ2-7 . . TRBV20-1 CSASDSHEQYF TGCAGTGCTAGTGACAGCCACGAGCAGTACTTC
16 TRBJ2-2 . . TRBV2 CASSGPLIGDTGELFF TGTGCCAGCTCAGGACCTTTAATTGGGGACACCGGGGAGCTGTTTTTT
15 TRBJ1-5 . . TRBV11-2 CASSSSWGSNQPQHF TGTGCCAGCAGCTCTTCCTGGGGAAGCAATCAGCCCCAGCATTTT
14 TRBJ2-3 TRBD1 . TRBV10-2 CASSEGDSADTQYF TGCGCCAGCAGTGAGGGGGACAGTGCGGATACGCAGTATTTT
13 TRBJ1-3 . . TRBV10-1 CASTDNSGNTIYF TGCGCCAGTACGGACAACTCTGGAAACACCATATATTTT
16 TRBJ1-4 . many TRBV4-1 CASSEGTISTNEKLFF TGCGCCAGCAGCGAAGGGACAATTTCAACTAATGAAAAACTGTTTTTT
16 TRBJ2-7 TRBD1 few TRBV28 CASSLPNRGTYYEQYF TGTGCCAGCAGTTTGCCCAACAGGGGGACTTACTACGAGCAGTACTTC
15 TRBJ1-5 . . TRBV19 CASTIVGYSNQPQHF TGTGCCAGTACCATCGTGGGGTATAGCAATCAGCCCCAGCATTTT
15 TRBJ1-1 . . TRBV28 CASGFPQPGHYEAFF TGTGCCAGCGGCTTTCCACAACCCGGACACTATGAAGCTTTCTTT
18 TRBJ2-7 . . TRBV7-8 CASSLFGGGGLSSYEQYF TGTGCCAGCAGCTTATTTGGGGGTGGCGGCCTCAGCTCCTACGAGCAGTACTTC
13 TRBJ1-5 . . TRBV19 CASRPNGYQPQHF TGTGCCAGTAGACCCAATGGGTATCAACCCCAGCATTTT
13 TRBJ1-5 TRBD1 once TRBV19 CASRGQGVQPQHF TGTGCCAGTAGGGGACAGGGGGTCCAGCCCCAGCATTTT
13 TRBJ1-2 TRBD1 . TRBV19 CASSATGANGYTF TGTGCCAGTAGTGCGACAGGGGCCAATGGCTACACCTTC
16 TRBJ1-5 . few TRBV4-1 CASSHVEGRGWQPQHF TGCGCCAGCAGCCACGTCGAGGGCAGGGGCTGGCAGCCCCAGCATTTT
14 TRBJ1-5 TRBD1 . TRBV27 CASSTGQSNQPQHF TGTGCCAGCAGTACGGGACAGAGCAATCAGCCCCAGCATTTT
13 TRBJ2-1 . few TRBV7-9 CASILNAVSNQFF TGTGCCAGCATCCTTAATGCGGTCTCTAACCAGTTCTTC
13 TRBJ1-1 . . TRBV27 CASSLGVSREAFF TGTGCCAGCAGTTTAGGAGTGAGCAGGGAAGCTTTCTTT
15 TRBJ2-7 TRBD2 . TRBV2 CASRSQLADFTKQYF TGTGCCAGCAGATCCCAACTAGCGGATTTTACGAAGCAGTACTTC
14 TRBJ2-3 . . TRBV10-3 CAISFSGSTDTQYF TGTGCCATCAGTTTTTCAGGAAGCACAGATACGCAGTATTTT
17 TRBJ2-1 TRBD2 . TRBV28 CASPPPVGGGKYNEQFF TGTGCCAGCCCACCCCCCGTGGGGGGAGGGAAATACAATGAGCAGTTCTTC
14 TRBJ1-5 TRBD1 . TRBV15 CATSRVRQGQPQHF TGTGCCACCAGCAGAGTGAGACAGGGTCAGCCCCAGCATTTT
14 TRBJ1-2 . . TRBV28 CASSFLVLRYGYTF TGTGCCAGCAGTTTTTTAGTACTCCGATATGGCTACACCTTC
15 TRBJ1-2 . . TRBV2 CASSAGTGDLGGYTF TGTGCCAGCAGTGCGGGGACGGGGGACTTGGGCGGCTACACCTTC
14 TRBJ2-1 . . TRBV19 CASSIRGEGGEQFF TGTGCCAGTAGTATTCGCGGGGAAGGCGGTGAGCAGTTCTTC
15 TRBJ2-3 . . TRBV9 CASSVTAEPTDTQYF TGTGCCAGCAGCGTCACAGCTGAACCCACAGATACGCAGTATTTT
15 TRBJ2-3 . . TRBV27 CASSSDTRGADTQYF TGTGCCAGCAGTTCGGACACCCGAGGTGCAGATACGCAGTATTTT
15 TRBJ2-2 . . TRBV11-3 CASSFGAANTGELFF TGTGCCAGCAGCTTCGGGGCCGCGAATACCGGGGAGCTGTTTTTT